This T cell receptor beta chain originates from a study of patients and donors after allogeneic stem cell transplantation. TCRdb ran MiXCR on the RT-PCR reads and lists one entry per CDR3 protein. There are roughly 150,000 distinct CDR3 sequences in the sample; 20% to 25% occur only once, and 25% to 30% lies in the top ten. This clonotype appeared a few times. V dropped 1 base and J dropped 4 bases, with 16 bases sitting between them. Germline V gene data show CDR1 as DFQATT and CDR2 as SNEGSKA (reference sequence). CDR3 length: 15 residues. Sequenced input: blood, either unsorted or a sorted T cell fraction (not recorded which). The chain employs TRBV20-1 and TRBJ1-2, with a possible D match to TRBD1 (5 bases). The TCR originated in a human donor who was either an allogeneic HSCT recipient or a stem cell or donor lymphocyte infusion donor (not recorded which). It is not recorded whose cells these are; they may come from a transplant donor. For the CDR3, the DNA is TGCAGTGCTAGAGCCAGTCCGGGGGGACCCTATGGCTACACCTTC. Translating it yields CSARASPGGPYGYTF.